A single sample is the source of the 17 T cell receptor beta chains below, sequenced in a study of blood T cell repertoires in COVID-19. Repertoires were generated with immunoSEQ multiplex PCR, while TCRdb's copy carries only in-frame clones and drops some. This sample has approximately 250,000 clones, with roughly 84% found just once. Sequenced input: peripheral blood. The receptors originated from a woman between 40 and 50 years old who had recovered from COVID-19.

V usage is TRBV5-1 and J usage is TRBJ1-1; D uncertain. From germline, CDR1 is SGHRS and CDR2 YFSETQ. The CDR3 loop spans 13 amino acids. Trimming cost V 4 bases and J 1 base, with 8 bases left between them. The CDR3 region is CASSPNPNTEAFF. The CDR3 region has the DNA TGCGCCAGCAGCCCCAATCCGAACACTGAAGCTTTCTTT.

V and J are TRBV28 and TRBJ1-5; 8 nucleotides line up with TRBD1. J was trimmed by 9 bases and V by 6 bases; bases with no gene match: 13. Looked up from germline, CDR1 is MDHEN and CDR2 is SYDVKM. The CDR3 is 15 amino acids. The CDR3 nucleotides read TGTGCCAGCAGGCCTGGACAGGGATATCTTCTGCCCCAGCATTTT. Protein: CASRPGQGYLLPQHF.

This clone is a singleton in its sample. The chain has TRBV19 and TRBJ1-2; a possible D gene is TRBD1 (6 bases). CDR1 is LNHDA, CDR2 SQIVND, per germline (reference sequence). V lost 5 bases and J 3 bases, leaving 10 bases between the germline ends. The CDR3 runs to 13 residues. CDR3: CASSPQGYYGYTF. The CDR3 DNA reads TGTGCCAGTAGTCCACAGGGTTACTATGGCTACACCTTC.

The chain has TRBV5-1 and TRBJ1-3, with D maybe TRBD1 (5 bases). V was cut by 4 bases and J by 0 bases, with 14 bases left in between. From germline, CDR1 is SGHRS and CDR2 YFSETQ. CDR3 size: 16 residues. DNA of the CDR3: TGCGCCAGCAGCGACCAGGGCGTTTCCTCTGGAAACACCATATATTTT. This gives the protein CASSDQGVSSGNTIYF.

As DNA, the CDR3 is TGTGCCAGCAGGGGGACAGGCAATCAGCCCCAGCATTTT. Encoded protein: CASRGTGNQPQHF. The rearrangement uses TRBV12-3 or TRBV12-4 and TRBJ1-5; 7 nucleotides align to TRBD1. The CDR3 extends over 13 amino acids. V lost 6 bases and J lost 2; bases outside the gene matches: 1.

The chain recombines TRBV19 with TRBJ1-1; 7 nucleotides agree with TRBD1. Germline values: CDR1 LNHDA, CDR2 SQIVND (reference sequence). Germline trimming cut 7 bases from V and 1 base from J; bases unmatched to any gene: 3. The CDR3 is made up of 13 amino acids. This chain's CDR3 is CASTGQENTEAFF. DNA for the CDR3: TGTGCCAGTACCGGACAGGAGAACACTGAAGCTTTCTTT.

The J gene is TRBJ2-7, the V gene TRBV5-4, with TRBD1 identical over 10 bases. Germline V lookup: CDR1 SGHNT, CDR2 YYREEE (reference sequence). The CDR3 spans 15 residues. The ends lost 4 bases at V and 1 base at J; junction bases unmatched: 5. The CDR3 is CASSDRGRGSYEQYF. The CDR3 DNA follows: TGTGCCAGCAGCGACAGGGGGCGAGGTTCCTACGAGCAGTACTTC. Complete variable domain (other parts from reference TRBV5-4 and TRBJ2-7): ETGVTQSPTHLIKTRGQQVTLRCSSQSGHNTVSWYQQALGQGPQFIFQYYREEENGRGNFPPRFSGLQFPNYSSELNVNALELDDSALYLCASSDRGRGSYEQYFGPGTRLTVT.

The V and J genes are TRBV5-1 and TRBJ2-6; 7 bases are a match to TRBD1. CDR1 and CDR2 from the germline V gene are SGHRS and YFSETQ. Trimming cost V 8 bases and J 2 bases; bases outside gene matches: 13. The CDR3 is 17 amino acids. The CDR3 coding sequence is TGCGCCAGTCGTAATCTGGCGACAGGGACTGGGGCCAACGTCCTGACTTTC. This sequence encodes CASRNLATGTGANVLTF.

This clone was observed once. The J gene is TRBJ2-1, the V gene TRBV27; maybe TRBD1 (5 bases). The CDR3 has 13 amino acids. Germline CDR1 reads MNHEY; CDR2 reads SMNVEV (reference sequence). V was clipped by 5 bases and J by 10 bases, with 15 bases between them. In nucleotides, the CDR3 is TGTGCCAGCAGTCTCCAGGGCATCGGAGAGCAGTTCTTC. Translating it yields CASSLQGIGEQFF.

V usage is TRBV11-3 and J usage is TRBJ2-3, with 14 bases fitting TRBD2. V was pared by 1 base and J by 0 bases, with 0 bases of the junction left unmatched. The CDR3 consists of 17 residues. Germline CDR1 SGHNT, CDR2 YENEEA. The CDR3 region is CASSLGTSGGSTDTQYF. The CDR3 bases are TGTGCCAGCAGCTTAGGGACTAGCGGGGGGAGCACAGATACGCAGTATTTT.

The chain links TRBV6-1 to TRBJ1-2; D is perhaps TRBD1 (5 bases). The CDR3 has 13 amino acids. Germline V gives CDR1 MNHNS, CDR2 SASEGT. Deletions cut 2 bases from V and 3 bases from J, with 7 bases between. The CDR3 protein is CASSEMTDYGYTF. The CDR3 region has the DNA TGTGCCAGCAGTGAAATGACAGACTATGGCTACACCTTC.

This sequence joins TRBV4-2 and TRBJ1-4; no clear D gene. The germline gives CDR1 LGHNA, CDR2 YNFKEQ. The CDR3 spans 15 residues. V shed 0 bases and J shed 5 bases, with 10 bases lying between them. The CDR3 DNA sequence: TGTGCCAGCAGCCAAGATGGGCCGAAGAATGAAAAACTGTTTTTT. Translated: CASSQDGPKNEKLFF.

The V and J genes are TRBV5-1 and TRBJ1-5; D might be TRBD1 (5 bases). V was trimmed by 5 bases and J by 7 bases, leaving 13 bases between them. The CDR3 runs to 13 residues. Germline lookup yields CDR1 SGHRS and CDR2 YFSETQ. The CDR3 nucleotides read TGCGCCAGCAGTTGGGAGGGGAAGCAGCCCCAGCATTTT. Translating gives CASSWEGKQPQHF.

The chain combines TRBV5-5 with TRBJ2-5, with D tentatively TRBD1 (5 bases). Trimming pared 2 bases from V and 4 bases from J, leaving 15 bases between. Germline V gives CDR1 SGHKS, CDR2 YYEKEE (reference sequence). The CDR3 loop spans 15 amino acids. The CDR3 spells CASSFSSGQGETQYF. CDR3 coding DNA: TGTGCCAGCAGCTTCAGCTCCGGGCAGGGAGAGACCCAGTACTTC.

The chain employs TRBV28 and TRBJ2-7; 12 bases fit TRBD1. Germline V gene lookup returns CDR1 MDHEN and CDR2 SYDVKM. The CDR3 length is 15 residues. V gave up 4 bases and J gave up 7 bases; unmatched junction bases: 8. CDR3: CASSSPGTGGGEQYF. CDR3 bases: TGTGCCAGCAGTTCCCCCGGGACAGGGGGCGGTGAGCAGTACTTC.

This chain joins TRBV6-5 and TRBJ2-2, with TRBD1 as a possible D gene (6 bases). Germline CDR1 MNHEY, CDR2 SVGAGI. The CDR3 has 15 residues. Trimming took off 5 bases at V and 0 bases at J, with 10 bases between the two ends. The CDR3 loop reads CASSLGGPNTGELFF. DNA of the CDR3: TGTGCCAGCAGTCTTGGGGGCCCGAACACCGGGGAGCTGTTTTTT.

CDR3 sequence reads: CATKQGSGNTIYF. As DNA, the CDR3 is TGTGCCACTAAACAGGGCTCTGGAAACACCATATATTTT. The chain uses TRBV7-9 and TRBJ1-3; D is possibly TRBD1 (6 bases). This CDR3 is built from 13 residues. The germline CDR1 and CDR2 sequences are SEHNR and FQNEAQ (reference sequence). V was shortened by 10 bases and J by 0 bases, with 10 bases between the two germline ends.